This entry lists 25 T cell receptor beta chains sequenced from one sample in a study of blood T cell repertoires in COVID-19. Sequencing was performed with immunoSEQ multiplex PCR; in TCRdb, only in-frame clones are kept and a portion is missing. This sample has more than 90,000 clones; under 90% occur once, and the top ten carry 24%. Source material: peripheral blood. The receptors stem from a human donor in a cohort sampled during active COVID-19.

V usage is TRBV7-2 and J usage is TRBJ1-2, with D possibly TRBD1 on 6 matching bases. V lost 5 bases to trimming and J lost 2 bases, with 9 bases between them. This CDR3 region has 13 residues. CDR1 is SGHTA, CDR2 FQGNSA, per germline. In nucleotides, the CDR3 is TGTGCCAGCAGCAAAGACAGGAACTATGGCTACACCTTC. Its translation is CASSKDRNYGYTF. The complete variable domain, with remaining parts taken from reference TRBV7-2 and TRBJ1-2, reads GAGVSQSPSNKVTEKGKDVELRCDPISGHTALYWYRQSLGQGLEFLIYFQGNSAPDKSGLPSDRFSAERTGGSVSTLTIQRTQQEDSAVYLCASSKDRNYGYTFGSGTRLTVV.

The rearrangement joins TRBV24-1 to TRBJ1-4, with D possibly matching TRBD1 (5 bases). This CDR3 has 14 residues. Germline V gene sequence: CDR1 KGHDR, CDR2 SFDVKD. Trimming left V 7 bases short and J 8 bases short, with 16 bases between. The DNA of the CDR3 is TGTGCCACCAGCAAAGGACAATCCCCGGAAAAACTGTTTTTT. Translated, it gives CATSKGQSPEKLFF.

CDR3: CASSLGGVEEQYF. The CDR3 region has the DNA TGTGCCAGCAGCTTAGGGGGGGTTGAGGAGCAGTACTTC. The V gene is TRBV7-2, the J gene TRBJ2-7; weak D call: TRBD2 (6 bases). V lost 1 base and J 7 bases, leaving 11 bases between the germline ends. The CDR3 runs 13 residues. Germline V CDR1 and CDR2: SGHTA, FQGNSA.

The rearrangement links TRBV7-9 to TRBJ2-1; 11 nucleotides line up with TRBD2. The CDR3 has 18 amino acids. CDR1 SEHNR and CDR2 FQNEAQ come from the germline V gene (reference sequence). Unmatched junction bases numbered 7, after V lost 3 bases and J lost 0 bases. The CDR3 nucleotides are TGTGCCAGCAGCTTGGTGGGGACTAGCGGCACCTCCTACAATGAGCAGTTCTTC. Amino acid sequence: CASSLVGTSGTSYNEQFF. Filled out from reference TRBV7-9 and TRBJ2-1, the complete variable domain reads DTGVSQNPRHKITKRGQNVTFRCDPISEHNRLYWYRQTLGQGPEFLTYFQNEAQLEKSRLLSDRFSAERPKGSFSTLEIQRTEQGDSAMYLCASSLVGTSGTSYNEQFFGPGTRLTVL.

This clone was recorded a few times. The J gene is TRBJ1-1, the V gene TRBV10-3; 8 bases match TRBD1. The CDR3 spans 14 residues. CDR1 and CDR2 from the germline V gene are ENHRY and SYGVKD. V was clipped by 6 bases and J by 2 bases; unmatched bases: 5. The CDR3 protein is CAISETGANTEAFF. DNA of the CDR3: TGTGCCATCAGCGAGACAGGGGCTAACACTGAAGCTTTCTTT.

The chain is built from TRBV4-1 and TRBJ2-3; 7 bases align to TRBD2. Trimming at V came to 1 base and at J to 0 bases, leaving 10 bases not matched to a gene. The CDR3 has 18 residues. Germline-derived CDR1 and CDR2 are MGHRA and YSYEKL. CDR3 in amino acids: CASSQAEHMRGSTDTQYF. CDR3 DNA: TGCGCCAGCAGCCAAGCAGAACACATGCGGGGGAGCACAGATACGCAGTATTTT.

CDR3 residues: CASKGSGYYEQYF. CDR3 nucleotide sequence: TGTGCCAGCAAGGGCTCAGGGTACTACGAGCAGTACTTC. The rearrangement joins TRBV2 to TRBJ2-7, with D perhaps matching TRBD1 (5 bases). Germline CDR1 is SNHLY and CDR2 is FYNNEI. Trimming took off 7 bases at V and 3 bases at J, with 13 bases between the two ends. The CDR3 runs 13 residues.

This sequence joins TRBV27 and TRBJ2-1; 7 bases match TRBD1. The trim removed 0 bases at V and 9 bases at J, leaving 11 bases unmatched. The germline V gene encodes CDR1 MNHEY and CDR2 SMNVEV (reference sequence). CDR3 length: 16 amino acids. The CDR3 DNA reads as TGTGCCAGCAGTTTATCTGACAGGGCTACAAAGGGTGAGCAGTTCTTC. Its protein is CASSLSDRATKGEQFF.

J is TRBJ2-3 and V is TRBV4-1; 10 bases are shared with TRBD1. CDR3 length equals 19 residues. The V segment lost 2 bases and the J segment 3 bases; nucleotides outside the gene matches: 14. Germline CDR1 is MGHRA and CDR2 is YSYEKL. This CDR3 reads CASSQRGLGQGGFTDTQYF. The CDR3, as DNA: TGCGCCAGCAGCCAACGGGGATTAGGACAGGGGGGATTTACAGATACGCAGTATTTT.

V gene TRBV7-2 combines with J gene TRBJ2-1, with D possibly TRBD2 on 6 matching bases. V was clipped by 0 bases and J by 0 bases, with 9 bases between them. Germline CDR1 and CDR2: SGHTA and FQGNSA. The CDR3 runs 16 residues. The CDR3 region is CASSLAIGSSYNEQFF. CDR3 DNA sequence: TGTGCCAGCAGCTTAGCGATCGGGAGCTCCTACAATGAGCAGTTCTTC.

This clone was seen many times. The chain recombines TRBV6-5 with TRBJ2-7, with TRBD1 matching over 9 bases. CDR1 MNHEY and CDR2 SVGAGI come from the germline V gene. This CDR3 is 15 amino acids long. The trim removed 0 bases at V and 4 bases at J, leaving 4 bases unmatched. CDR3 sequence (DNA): TGTGCCAGCAGTTACTCCGGGACAGGGTCATACGAGCAGTACTTC. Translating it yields CASSYSGTGSYEQYF.

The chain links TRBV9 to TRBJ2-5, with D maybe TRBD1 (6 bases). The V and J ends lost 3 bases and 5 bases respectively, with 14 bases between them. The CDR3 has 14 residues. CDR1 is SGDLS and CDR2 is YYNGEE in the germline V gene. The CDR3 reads CASSAQQGAETQYF. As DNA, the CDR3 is TGTGCCAGCAGCGCTCAACAGGGAGCGGAGACCCAGTACTTC. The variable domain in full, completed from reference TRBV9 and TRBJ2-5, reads DSGVTQTPKHLITATGQRVTLRCSPRSGDLSVYWYQQSLDQGLQFLIQYYNGEERAKGNILERFSAQQFPDLHSELNLSSLELGDSALYFCASSAQQGAETQYFGPGTRLLVL.

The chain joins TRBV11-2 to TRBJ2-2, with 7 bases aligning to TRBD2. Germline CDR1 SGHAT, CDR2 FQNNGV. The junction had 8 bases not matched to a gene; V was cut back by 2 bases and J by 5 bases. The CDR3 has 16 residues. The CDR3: CASSLYSGGRTGELFF. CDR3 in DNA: TGTGCCAGCAGCTTATATTCGGGGGGACGGACCGGGGAGCTGTTTTTT.

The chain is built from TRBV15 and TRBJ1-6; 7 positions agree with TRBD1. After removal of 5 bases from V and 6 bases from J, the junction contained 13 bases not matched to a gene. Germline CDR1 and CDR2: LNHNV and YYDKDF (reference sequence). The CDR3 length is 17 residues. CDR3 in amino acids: CATSPQDGTDFNSPLHF. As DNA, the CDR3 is TGTGCCACCAGCCCCCAGGACGGGACAGATTTTAATTCACCCCTCCACTTT.

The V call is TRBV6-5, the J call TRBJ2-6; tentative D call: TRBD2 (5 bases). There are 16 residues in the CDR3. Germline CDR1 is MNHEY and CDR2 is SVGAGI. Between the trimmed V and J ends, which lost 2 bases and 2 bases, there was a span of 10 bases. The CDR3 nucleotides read TGTGCCAGCAGTTACAGGTCCGGGACTGGGGCCAACGTCCTGACTTTC. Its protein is CASSYRSGTGANVLTF.

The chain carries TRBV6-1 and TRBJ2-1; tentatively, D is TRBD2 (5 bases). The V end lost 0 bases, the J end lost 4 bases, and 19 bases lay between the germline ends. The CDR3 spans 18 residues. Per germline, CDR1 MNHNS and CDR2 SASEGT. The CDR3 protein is CASSEAKIASRQYNEQFF. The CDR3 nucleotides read TGTGCCAGCAGTGAAGCAAAAATAGCTAGCCGACAATACAATGAGCAGTTCTTC.

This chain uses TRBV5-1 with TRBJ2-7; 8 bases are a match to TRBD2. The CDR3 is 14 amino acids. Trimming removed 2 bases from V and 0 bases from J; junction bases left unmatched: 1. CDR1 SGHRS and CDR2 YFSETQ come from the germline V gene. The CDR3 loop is CASSFGGDSYEQYF. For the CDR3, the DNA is TGCGCCAGCAGCTTCGGGGGGGACTCCTACGAGCAGTACTTC.

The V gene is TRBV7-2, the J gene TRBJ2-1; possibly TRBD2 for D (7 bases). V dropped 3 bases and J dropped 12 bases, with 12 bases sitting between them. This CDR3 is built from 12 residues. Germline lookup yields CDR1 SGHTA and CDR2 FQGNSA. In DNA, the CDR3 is TGTGCCAGCAGCTTGGAGGGGGGGCGGCAGTTCTTC. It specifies CASSLEGGRQFF.

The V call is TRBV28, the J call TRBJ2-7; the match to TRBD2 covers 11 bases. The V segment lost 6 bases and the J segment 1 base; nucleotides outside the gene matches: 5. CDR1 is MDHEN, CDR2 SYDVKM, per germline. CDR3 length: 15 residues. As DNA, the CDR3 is TGTGCCAGCAGGGGGGGGACTAGCGGATCCTACGAGCAGTACTTC. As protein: CASRGGTSGSYEQYF.

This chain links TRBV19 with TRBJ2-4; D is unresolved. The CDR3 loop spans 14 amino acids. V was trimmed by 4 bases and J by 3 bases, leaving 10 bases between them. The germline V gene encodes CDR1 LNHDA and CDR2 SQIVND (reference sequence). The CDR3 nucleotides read TGTGCCAGTAGTAACCCTGGAGACAAAAACATTCAGTACTTC. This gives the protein CASSNPGDKNIQYF.

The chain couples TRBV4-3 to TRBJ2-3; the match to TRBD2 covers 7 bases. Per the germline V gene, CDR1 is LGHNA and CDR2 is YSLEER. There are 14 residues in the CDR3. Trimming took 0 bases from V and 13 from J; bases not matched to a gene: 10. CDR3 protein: CASSQEGARGEEYF. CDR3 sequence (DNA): TGCGCCAGCAGCCAAGAGGGTGCCCGGGGGGAGGAGTATTTT.

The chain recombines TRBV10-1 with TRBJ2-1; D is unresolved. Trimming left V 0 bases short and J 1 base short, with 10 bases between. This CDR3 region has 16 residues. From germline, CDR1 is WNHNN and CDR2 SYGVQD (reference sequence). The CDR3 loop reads CASSESVSVSYNEQFF. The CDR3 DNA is TGCGCCAGCAGTGAGTCCGTTTCCGTTTCCTACAATGAGCAGTTCTTC.

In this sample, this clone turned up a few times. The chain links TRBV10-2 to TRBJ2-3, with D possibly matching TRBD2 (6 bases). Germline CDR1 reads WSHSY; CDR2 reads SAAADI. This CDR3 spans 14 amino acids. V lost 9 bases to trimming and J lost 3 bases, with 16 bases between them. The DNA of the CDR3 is TGCGCCAGTCGCACTAGCCCAGCGACAGATACGCAGTATTTT. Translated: CASRTSPATDTQYF.

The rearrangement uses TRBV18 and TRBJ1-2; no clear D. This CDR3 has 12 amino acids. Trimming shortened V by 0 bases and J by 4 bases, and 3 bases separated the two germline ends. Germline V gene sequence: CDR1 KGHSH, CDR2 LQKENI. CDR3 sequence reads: CASSPPAYGYTF. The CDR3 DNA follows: TGTGCCAGCTCACCACCAGCCTATGGCTACACCTTC.

CDR3 DNA: TGTGCCAGCAGTCCTACGGGGAGCTCCTACAATGAGCAGTTCTTC. The encoded protein is CASSPTGSSYNEQFF. The chain joins TRBV6-5 to TRBJ2-1; TRBD2 might be the D (5 bases). The germline gives CDR1 MNHEY, CDR2 SVGAGI. V lost 5 bases, J lost 0 bases, and 11 bases lay in between. The CDR3 totals 15 residues.